This paragraph covers one T cell receptor (beta chain) sequence. This specimen comes from a study of blood T cell repertoires in COVID-19. Study-wide background: Sources were T cells, B-cell-depleted T cells, or PBMCs; the material itself was cDNA or gDNA.

Sequencing used immunoSEQ multiplex PCR; TCRdb keeps in-frame clones, though not all of them. The table records a few hundred thousand clones, around 85% of them present only once. Cohort allocation depended upon clinical history that participants reported. The CDR3 extends over 15 amino acids. Per the germline V gene, CDR1 is SNHLY and CDR2 is FYNNEI. The ends were cut back, 7 bases at V and 4 bases at J, with 16 bases in the middle. The sample was PBMCs or T cells enriched from blood (not recorded which). The V and J genes are TRBV2 and TRBJ1-4; maybe TRBD1 (6 bases). The TCR originated in a woman aged 25 to 39 who had recovered from COVID-19. CDR3 residues: CASNLQGMGNEKLFF. The CDR3 DNA reads TGTGCCAGCAACTTACAGGGCATGGGTAATGAAAAACTGTTTTTT.